The 17 T cell receptor beta chains below come from one sample, sequenced in a study of T cell repertoires in cytomegalovirus infection. TCRdb reanalysed the reads using MiXCR and keeps one entry per CDR3 protein. This table holds 310,000 or so distinct CDR3 sequences, 8% to 10% found once. The specimen was PBMCs. Receptors originate from a human donor in good health (CMV status not recorded). Some clones in this sample may be carry-over from other donors' samples.

Many counts were recorded for this clonotype. V usage is TRBV19 and J usage is TRBJ1-2, with D perhaps TRBD1 (5 bases). CDR1 is LNHDA and CDR2 is SQIVND in the germline V gene (reference sequence). Between the trimmed V and J ends, which lost 7 bases and 5 bases, there was a span of 14 bases. This CDR3 contains 13 residues. CDR3 DNA: TGTGCCAGTAACCTCGGGGGGTTATATGGCTACACCTTC. Translation: CASNLGGLYGYTF.

This clonotype was found many times. The chain carries TRBV24-1 and TRBJ2-5, with 8 bases matching TRBD1. V shed 4 bases and J 5 bases; nucleotides not matched to a gene: 8. Germline V CDR1 and CDR2: KGHDR, SFDVKD. The CDR3 totals 15 residues. The CDR3 region has the DNA TGTGCCACCAGTGACCCCGGGACAGGACCCGAGACCCAGTACTTC. Translation gives CATSDPGTGPETQYF.

This clonotype has ten or more counts. V gene TRBV4-2 combines with J gene TRBJ2-1; 11 positions agree with TRBD2. V dropped 5 bases and J dropped 8; count of bases not matched to a gene: 8. Germline V gene sequence: CDR1 LGHNA, CDR2 YNFKEQ. CDR3 length: 15 residues. The DNA for the CDR3 is TGTGCCAGCAGCTTTAGCGGGGGGGCCAATGATGAGCAGTTCTTC. Encoded protein: CASSFSGGANDEQFF.

The chain has TRBV20-1 and TRBJ2-7; maybe TRBD1 (5 bases). V gave up 1 base and J gave up 4 bases, with 11 bases separating them. Germline CDR1 reads DFQATT; CDR2 reads SNEGSKA (reference sequence). The CDR3 totals 13 residues. CDR3 sequence reads: CSARGGRDYEQYF. CDR3 DNA sequence: TGCAGTGCTAGAGGAGGCAGGGATTACGAGCAGTACTTC.

This clonotype was recorded at least ten times. The genes are TRBV25-1 and TRBJ1-5; D uncertain. Trimming left V 1 base short and J 2 bases short, with 6 bases between. The CDR3 spans 14 residues. From germline, CDR1 is MGHDK and CDR2 SYGVNS. The CDR3 sequence: CASSELYGNQPQHF. The DNA for the CDR3 is TGTGCCAGCAGTGAATTGTATGGCAATCAGCCCCAGCATTTT.

This clonotype was counted between two and nine times. CDR3 coding DNA: TGCAGCGTTGAAGATCTAAGGGCCGGCTACACCTTC. Amino acids: CSVEDLRAGYTF. This chain connects TRBV29-1 to TRBJ1-2; D is unresolved. The CDR3 loop spans 12 amino acids. V was pared by 0 bases and J by 8 bases, with 10 bases between. From germline, CDR1 is SQVTM and CDR2 ANQGSEA. Full variable domain (outside the CDR3, taken from reference TRBV29-1 and TRBJ1-2): SAVISQKPSRDICQRGTSLTIQCQVDSQVTMMFWYRQQPGQSLTLIATANQGSEATYESGFVIDKFPISRPNLTFSTLTVSNMSPEDSSIYLCSVEDLRAGYTFGSGTRLTVV.

This clonotype was recorded at least ten times. The V call is TRBV5-4, the J call TRBJ2-3; D not resolved. Germline values: CDR1 SGHNT, CDR2 YYREEE (reference sequence). There are 16 residues in the CDR3. Trimming removed 0 bases at V and 2 bases at J, with 13 bases between. CDR3 DNA: TGTGCCAGCAGCTTGGCCGGAACAGTCCCCACAGATACGCAGTATTTT. Its translation: CASSLAGTVPTDTQYF.

This clonotype appeared many times. This chain links TRBV7-2 with TRBJ1-1; D may be TRBD1 (6 bases). CDR1 and CDR2 from the germline V gene are SGHTA and FQGNSA. Trimming shortened V by 4 bases and J by 0 bases, and 15 bases separated the two germline ends. The CDR3 is 16 amino acids. CDR3 region: CASSSGRGAVNTEAFF. The CDR3 nucleotides read TGTGCCAGCAGCTCGGGGAGGGGGGCCGTGAACACTGAAGCTTTCTTT.

There are many counts of this clonotype. V is TRBV20-1 and J is TRBJ2-1, with unresolved D. This CDR3 contains 16 residues. Germline CDR1 reads DFQATT; CDR2 reads SNEGSKA (reference sequence). Deletions cut 1 base from V and 0 bases from J, with 13 bases between. The DNA of the CDR3 is TGCAGTGCTAGAGGTAGCCTAACGAGCTCCTACAATGAGCAGTTCTTC. Translating gives CSARGSLTSSYNEQFF.

The sample holds many counts of this clonotype. This sequence joins TRBV7-2 and TRBJ1-5; 7 nucleotides agree with TRBD1. The V gene's germline CDR1 is SGHTA and CDR2 FQGNSA. The CDR3 length is 15 residues. V lost 5 bases and J lost 7; bases outside the gene matches: 11. The CDR3 loop is CASSTGAGEVQPQHF. CDR3 sequence (DNA): TGTGCCAGCAGCACAGGGGCAGGAGAGGTACAGCCCCAGCATTTT. Drawing the rest from reference TRBV7-2 and TRBJ1-5, the complete variable domain is GAGVSQSPSNKVTEKGKDVELRCDPISGHTALYWYRQSLGQGLEFLIYFQGNSAPDKSGLPSDRFSAERTGGSVSTLTIQRTQQEDSAVYLCASSTGAGEVQPQHFGDGTRLSIL.

In this sample, this clonotype turned up many times. V gene TRBV7-8 combines with J gene TRBJ2-7; 9 bases are shared with TRBD2. CDR3 length equals 16 residues. Looked up from germline, CDR1 is SGHVS and CDR2 is FQNEAQ. The trim removed 1 base at V and 2 bases at J, leaving 6 bases unmatched. The CDR3 loop reads CASSLVGSGGTYEQYV. The CDR3, as DNA: TGTGCCAGCAGCTTAGTGGGTAGCGGGGGTACCTACGAGCAGTACGTC.

The chain links TRBV20-1 to TRBJ2-4; 9 nucleotides line up with TRBD2. There are 16 residues in the CDR3. CDR1 and CDR2 from the germline V gene are DFQATT and SNEGSKA (reference sequence). Germline trimming cut 6 bases from V and 1 base from J; bases unmatched to any gene: 10. CDR3 sequence (DNA): TGCAGTGCGCCGGGACTAGCCGAAGTCGCCAAAAACATTCAGTACTTC. Its translation: CSAPGLAEVAKNIQYF.

A few counts support this clonotype. The chain has TRBV12-3 or TRBV12-4 and TRBJ2-3; 8 bases are a match to TRBD2. This CDR3 region has 15 residues. Trimming at V came to 0 bases and at J to 6 bases, leaving 5 bases not matched to a gene. CDR3 amino acids: CASSLAPRLADTQYF. The CDR3 DNA follows: TGTGCCAGCAGTTTAGCCCCCCGACTAGCGGATACGCAGTATTTT.

The sample holds many counts of this clonotype. The chain is built from TRBV7-9 and TRBJ2-7; D is unclear. The CDR3 consists of 12 residues. Trimming took 8 bases from V and 3 from J, leaving 11 bases between them. CDR1 is SEHNR, CDR2 FQNEAQ, per germline (reference sequence). For the CDR3, the DNA is TGTGCCAGCGGCCCCTCGGACTACGAGCAGTACTTC. Amino acid sequence: CASGPSDYEQYF.

There are many counts of this clonotype. At one end the junction does not follow the germline gene, possibly because of a read error. The chain recombines TRBV4-2 with TRBJ1-2; 8 nucleotides match TRBD1. The CDR3 sequence is 16 residues long. In germline, CDR1 is LGHNA, CDR2 YNFKEQ. CDR3 DNA sequence: TGTGCCAGCAGCCACCCCACCGGACAGGGAGGAGGGGGCTACACTTTC. Its translation is CASSHPTGQGGGGYTF.

This clonotype occurred a few times. This rearrangement joins TRBV20-1 to TRBJ2-2; 8 nucleotides align to TRBD2. The CDR3 sequence is 12 residues long. With V trimmed by 3 bases and J by 7 bases, 1 base remained unmatched. Germline V gives CDR1 DFQATT, CDR2 SNEGSKA (reference sequence). The chain's CDR3 is CSASSGVGELFF. The CDR3 nucleotides read TGCAGTGCTAGTAGCGGGGTCGGGGAGCTGTTTTTT.

There are many counts of this clonotype. V and J are TRBV10-2 and TRBJ2-7; 7 positions agree with TRBD2. The germline V gene has CDR1 WSHSY and CDR2 SAAADI. J was trimmed by 6 bases and V by 6 bases; bases with no gene match: 2. The CDR3 has 11 residues. The CDR3 coding sequence is TGCGCCAGCAGCCGCGGGGGCGAGCAGTACTTC. Its translation: CASSRGGEQYF.